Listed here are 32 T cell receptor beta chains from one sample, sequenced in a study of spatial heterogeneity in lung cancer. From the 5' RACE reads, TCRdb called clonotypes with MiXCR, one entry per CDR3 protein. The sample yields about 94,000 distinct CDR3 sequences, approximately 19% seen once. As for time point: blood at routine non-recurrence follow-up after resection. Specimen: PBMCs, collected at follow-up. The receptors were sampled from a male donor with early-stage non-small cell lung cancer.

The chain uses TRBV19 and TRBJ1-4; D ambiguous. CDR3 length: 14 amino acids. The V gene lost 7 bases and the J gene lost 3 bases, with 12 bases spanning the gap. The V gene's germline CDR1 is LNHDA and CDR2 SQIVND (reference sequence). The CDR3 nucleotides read TGTGCCAGTACCTTCGGTGCGGCTAATGAAAAACTGTTTTTT. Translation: CASTFGAANEKLFF.

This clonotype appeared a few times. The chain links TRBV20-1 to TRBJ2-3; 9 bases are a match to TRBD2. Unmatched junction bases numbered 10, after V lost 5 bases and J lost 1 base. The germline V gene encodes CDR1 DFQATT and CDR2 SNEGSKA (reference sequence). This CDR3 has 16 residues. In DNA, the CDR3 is TGCAGTGCTTCCTTCCCAAGCGGGGGGCGCACAGATACGCAGTATTTT. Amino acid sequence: CSASFPSGGRTDTQYF.

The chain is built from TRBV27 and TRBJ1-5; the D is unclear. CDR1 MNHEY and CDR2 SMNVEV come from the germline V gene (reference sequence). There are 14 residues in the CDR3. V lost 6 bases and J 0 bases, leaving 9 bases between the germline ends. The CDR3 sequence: CASSLIGSNQPQHF. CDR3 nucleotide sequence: TGTGCCAGCAGCCTAATTGGTAGCAATCAGCCCCAGCATTTT.

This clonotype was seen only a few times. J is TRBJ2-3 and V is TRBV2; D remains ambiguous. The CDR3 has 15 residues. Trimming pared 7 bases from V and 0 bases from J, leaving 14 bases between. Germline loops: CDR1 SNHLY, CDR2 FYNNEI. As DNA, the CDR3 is TGTGCCAGCAAGACACTCGGAGCCAGCACAGATACGCAGTATTTT. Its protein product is CASKTLGASTDTQYF.

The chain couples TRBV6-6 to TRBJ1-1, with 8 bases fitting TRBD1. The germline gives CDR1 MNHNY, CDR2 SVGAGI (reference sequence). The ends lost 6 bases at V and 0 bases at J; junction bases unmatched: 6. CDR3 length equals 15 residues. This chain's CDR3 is CASRDRVPLNTEAFF. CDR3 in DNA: TGTGCCAGCAGGGACAGGGTACCGTTGAACACTGAAGCTTTCTTT.

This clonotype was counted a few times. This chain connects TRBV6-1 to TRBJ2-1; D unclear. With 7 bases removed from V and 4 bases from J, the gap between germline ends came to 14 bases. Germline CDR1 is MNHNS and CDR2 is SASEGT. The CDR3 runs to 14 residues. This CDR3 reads CASKSFTPYNEQFF. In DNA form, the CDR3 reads TGTGCCAGCAAGTCCTTTACCCCTTACAATGAGCAGTTCTTC.

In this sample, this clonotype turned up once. For the CDR3, the DNA is TGCAGTGCTCCGACCTCCTACAATGAGCAGTTCTTC. Translating gives CSAPTSYNEQFF. The rearrangement joins TRBV20-1 to TRBJ2-1; D is undetermined. V was pared by 5 bases and J by 0 bases, with 5 bases between. CDR1 is DFQATT and CDR2 is SNEGSKA in the germline V gene (reference sequence). The CDR3 has 12 residues.

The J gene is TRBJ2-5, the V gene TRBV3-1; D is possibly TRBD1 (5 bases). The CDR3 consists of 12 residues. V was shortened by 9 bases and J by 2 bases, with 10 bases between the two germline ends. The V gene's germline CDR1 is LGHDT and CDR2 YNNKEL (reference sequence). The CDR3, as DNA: TGTGCCAGTCTGGGGCCACAAGAGACCCAGTACTTC. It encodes CASLGPQETQYF.

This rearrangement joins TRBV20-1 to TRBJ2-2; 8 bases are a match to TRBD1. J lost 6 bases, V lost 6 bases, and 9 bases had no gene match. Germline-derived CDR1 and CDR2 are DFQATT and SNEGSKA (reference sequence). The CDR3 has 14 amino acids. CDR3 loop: CSALTRQGPGELFF. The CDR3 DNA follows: TGCAGTGCCCTGACGCGACAGGGGCCCGGGGAGCTGTTTTTT.

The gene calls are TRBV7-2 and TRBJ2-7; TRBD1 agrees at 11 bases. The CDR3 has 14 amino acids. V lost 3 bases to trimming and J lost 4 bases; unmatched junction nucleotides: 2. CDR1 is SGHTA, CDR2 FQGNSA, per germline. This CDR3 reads CASSFGTGGYEQYV. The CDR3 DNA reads TGTGCCAGCAGCTTCGGGACAGGGGGATACGAGCAGTACGTC.

The CDR3 is CASSLVVVQFF. In DNA, the CDR3 is TGTGCCAGCAGCTTGGTAGTTGTGCAGTTCTTC. This chain links TRBV7-2 with TRBJ2-1; unclear D gene. V was shortened by 3 bases and J by 12 bases, with 9 bases between the two germline ends. Per germline, CDR1 SGHTA and CDR2 FQGNSA. The CDR3 length is 11 residues.

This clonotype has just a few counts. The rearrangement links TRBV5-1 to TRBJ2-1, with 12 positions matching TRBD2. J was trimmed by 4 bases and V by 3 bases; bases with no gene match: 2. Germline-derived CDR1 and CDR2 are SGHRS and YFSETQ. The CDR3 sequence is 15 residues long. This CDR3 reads CASSSTSGGYNEQFF. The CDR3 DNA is TGCGCCAGCAGCTCTACTAGCGGGGGGTACAATGAGCAGTTCTTC. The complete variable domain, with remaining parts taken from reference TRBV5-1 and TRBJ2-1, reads KAGVTQTPRYLIKTRGQQVTLSCSPISGHRSVSWYQQTPGQGLQFLFEYFSETQRNKGNFPGRFSGRQFSNSRSEMNVSTLELGDSALYLCASSSTSGGYNEQFFGPGTRLTVL.

CDR3 in DNA: TGTGCCAGTAGTCTACGGGCTAGCGGGAACCTACGAGATACGCAGTATTTT. It translates to CASSLRASGNLRDTQYF. This sequence joins TRBV19 and TRBJ2-3; 9 bases are a match to TRBD2. The CDR3 extends over 17 amino acids. V was pared by 5 bases and J by 5 bases, with 14 bases of the junction left unmatched. Germline V gene sequence: CDR1 LNHDA, CDR2 SQIVND (reference sequence).

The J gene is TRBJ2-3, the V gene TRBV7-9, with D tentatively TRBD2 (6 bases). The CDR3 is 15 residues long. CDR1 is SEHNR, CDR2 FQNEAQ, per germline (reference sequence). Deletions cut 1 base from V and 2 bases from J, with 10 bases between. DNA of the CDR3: TGTGCCAGCAGCTTAGTAGCGGAGCTCACAGATACGCAGTATTTT. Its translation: CASSLVAELTDTQYF.

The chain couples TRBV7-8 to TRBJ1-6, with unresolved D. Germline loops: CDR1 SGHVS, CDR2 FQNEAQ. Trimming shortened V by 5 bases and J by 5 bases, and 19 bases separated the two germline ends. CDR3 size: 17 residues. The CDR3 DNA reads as TGTGCCAGCAGCCCCTCAACTCAACTAGGAGATAATTCACCCCTCCACTTT. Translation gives CASSPSTQLGDNSPLHF.

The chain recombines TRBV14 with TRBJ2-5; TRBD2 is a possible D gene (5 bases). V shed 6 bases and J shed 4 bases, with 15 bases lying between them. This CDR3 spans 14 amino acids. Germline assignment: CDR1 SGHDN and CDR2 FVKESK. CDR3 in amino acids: CASRQTRLGETQYF. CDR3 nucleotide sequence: TGTGCCAGCAGACAAACTAGATTGGGAGAGACCCAGTACTTC.

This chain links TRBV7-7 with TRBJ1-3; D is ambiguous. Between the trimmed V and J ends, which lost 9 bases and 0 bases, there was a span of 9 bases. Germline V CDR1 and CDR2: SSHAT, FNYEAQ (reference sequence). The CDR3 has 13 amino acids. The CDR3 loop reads CARKGDSGNTIYF. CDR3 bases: TGTGCCAGAAAAGGAGACTCTGGAAACACCATATATTTT.

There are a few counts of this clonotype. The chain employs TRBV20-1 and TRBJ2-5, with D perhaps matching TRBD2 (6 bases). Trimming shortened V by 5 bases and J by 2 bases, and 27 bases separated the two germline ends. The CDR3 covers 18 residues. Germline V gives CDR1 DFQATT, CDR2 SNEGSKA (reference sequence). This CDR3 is CSAYLVRGGIGRQETQYF. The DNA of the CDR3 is TGCAGTGCTTACCTCGTCCGGGGCGGGATAGGAAGGCAAGAGACCCAGTACTTC.

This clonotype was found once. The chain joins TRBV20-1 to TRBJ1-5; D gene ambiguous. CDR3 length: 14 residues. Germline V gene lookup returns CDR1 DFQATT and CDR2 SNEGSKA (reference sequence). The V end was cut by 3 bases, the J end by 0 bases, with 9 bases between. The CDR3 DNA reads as TGCAGTGCTAGTTCTGATTATAGCAATCAGCCCCAGCATTTT. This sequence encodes CSASSDYSNQPQHF.

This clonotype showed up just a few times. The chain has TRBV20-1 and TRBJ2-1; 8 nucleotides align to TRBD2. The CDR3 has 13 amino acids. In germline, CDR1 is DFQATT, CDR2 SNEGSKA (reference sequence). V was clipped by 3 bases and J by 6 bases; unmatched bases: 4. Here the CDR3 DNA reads TGCAGTGCTAGCGGGGGGGCTTTCAATGAGCAGTTCTTC. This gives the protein CSASGGAFNEQFF.

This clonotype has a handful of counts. Here the CDR3 DNA reads TGTGCCAGCAGCAAGAGGGACCACCGTGCCCGGCAGTACTTC. This codes for CASSKRDHRARQYF. V usage is TRBV7-8 and J usage is TRBJ2-7; D is perhaps TRBD1 or TRBD2 (5 bases each). V lost 5 bases, J lost 9 bases, and 20 bases lay in between. The CDR3 totals 14 residues. Per germline, CDR1 SGHVS and CDR2 FQNEAQ. The variable domain in full, with the rest retrieved from reference TRBV7-8 and TRBJ2-7, is GAGVSQSPRYKVAKRGQDVALRCDPISGHVSLFWYQQALGQGPEFLTYFQNEAQLDKSGLPSDRFFAERPEGSVSTLKIQRTQQEDSAVYLCASSKRDHRARQYFGPGTRLTVT.

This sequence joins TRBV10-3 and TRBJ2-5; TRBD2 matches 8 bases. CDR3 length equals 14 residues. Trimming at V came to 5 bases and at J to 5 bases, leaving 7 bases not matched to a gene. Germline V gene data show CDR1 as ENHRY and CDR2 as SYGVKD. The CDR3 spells CAISLTSGSETQYF. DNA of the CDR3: TGTGCCATCAGTCTAACTAGCGGAAGCGAGACCCAGTACTTC.

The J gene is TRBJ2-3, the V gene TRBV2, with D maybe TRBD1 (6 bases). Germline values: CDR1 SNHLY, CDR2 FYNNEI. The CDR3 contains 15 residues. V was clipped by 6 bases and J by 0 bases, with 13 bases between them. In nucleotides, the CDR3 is TGTGCCAGCAGGATACAGGGCCTCAGCACAGATACGCAGTATTTT. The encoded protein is CASRIQGLSTDTQYF.

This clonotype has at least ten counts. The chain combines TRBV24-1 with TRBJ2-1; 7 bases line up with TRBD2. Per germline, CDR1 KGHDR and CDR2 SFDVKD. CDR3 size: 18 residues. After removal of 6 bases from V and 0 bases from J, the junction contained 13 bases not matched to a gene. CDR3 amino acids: CATSQGFLAVSSYNEQFF. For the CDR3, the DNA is TGTGCCACCAGTCAGGGTTTTCTAGCGGTGAGCTCCTACAATGAGCAGTTCTTC.

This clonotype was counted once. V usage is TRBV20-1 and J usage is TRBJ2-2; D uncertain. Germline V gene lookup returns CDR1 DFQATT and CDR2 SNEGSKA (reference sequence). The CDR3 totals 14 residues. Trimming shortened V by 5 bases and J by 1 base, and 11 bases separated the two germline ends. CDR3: CSAGDRQNTGELFF. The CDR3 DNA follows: TGCAGTGCTGGCGATCGACAGAACACCGGGGAGCTGTTTTTT.

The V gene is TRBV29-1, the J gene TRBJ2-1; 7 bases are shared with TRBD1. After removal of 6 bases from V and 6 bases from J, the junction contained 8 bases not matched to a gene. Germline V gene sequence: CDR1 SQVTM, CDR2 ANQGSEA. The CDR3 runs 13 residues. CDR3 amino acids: CSVAGDSFNEQFF. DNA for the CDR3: TGCAGCGTGGCTGGGGACAGTTTCAATGAGCAGTTCTTC.

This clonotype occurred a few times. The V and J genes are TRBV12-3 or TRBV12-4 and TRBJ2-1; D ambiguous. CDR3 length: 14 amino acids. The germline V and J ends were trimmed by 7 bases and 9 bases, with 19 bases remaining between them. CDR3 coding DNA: TGTGCCAGCAATCCCCCACCAGTAACTGGTGAGCAGTTCTTC. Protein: CASNPPPVTGEQFF.

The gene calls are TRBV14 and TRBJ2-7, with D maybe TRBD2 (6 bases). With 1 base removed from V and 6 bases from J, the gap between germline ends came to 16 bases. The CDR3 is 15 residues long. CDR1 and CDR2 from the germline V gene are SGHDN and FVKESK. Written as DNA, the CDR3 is TGTGCCAGCAGCCAAGTCCCCGGGGGTTGGTTCGAGCAGTACTTC. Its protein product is CASSQVPGGWFEQYF.

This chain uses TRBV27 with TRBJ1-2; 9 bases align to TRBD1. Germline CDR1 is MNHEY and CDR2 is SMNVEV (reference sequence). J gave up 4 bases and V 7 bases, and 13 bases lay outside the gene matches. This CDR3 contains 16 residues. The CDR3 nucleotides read TGTGCCAGCACTCCTGTCCTGGGACAGGGCTCCTATGGCTACACCTTC. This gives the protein CASTPVLGQGSYGYTF.

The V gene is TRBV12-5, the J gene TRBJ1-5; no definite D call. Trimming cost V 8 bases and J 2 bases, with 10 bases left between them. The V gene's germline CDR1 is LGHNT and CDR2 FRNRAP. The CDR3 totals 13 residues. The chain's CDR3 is CASLGLGNQPQHF. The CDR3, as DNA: TGTGCTAGTCTAGGGTTAGGCAATCAGCCCCAGCATTTT.

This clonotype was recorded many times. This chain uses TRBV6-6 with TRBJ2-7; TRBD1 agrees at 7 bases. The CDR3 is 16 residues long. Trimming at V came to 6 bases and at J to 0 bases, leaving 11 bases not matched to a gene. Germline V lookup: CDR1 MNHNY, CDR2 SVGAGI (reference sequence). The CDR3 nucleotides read TGTGCCAGCAGATCCGCCGGGACAGCAAGCTCCTACGAGCAGTACGTC. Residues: CASRSAGTASSYEQYV.

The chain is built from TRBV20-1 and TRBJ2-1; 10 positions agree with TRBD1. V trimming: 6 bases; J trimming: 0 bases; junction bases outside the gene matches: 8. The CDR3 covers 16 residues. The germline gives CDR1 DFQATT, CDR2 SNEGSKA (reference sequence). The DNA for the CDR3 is TGCAGTGCACCACGACAGGGGGCACTCTCCTACAATGAGCAGTTCTTC. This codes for CSAPRQGALSYNEQFF.